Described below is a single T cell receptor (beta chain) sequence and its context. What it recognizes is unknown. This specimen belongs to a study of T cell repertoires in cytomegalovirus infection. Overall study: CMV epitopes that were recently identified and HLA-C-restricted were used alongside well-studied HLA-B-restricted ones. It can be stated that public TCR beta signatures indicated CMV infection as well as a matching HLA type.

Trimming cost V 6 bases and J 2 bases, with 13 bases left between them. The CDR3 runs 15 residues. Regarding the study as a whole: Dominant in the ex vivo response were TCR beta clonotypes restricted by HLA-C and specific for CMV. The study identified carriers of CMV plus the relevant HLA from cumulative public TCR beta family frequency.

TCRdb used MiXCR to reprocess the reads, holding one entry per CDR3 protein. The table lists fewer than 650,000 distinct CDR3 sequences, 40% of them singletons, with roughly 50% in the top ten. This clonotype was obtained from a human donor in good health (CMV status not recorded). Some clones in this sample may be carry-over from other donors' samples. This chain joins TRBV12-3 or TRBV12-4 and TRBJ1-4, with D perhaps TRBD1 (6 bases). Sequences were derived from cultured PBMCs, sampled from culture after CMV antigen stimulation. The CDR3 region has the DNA TGTGCCAGCAGACCACAGGGAAACACTAATGAAAAACTGTTTTTT. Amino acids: CASRPQGNTNEKLFF.